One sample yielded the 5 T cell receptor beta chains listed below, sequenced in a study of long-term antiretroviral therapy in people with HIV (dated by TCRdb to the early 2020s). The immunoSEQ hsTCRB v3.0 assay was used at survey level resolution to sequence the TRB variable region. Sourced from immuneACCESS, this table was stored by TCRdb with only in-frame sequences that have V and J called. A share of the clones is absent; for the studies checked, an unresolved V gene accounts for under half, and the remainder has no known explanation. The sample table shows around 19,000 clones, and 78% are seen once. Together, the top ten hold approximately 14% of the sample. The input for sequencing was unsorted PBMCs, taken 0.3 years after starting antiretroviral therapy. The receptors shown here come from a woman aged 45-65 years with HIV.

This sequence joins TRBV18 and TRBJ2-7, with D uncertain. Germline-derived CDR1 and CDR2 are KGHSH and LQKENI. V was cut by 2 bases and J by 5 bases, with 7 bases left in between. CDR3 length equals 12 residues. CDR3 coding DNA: TGTGCCAGCTCACCAAGAGTTAACGAGCAGTACTTC. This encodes CASSPRVNEQYF.

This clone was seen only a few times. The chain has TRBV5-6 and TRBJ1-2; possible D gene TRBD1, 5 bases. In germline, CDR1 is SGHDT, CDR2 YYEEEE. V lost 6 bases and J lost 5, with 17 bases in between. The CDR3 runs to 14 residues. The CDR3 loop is CASNVERGVYGYTF. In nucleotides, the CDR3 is TGTGCCAGCAACGTTGAGCGGGGGGTATATGGCTACACCTTC.

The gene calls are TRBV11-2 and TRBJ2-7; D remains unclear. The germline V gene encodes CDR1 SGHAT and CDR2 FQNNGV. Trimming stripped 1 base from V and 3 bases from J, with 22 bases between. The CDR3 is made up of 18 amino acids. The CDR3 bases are TGTGCCAGCAGCTTAGTACCAGTAAACATCTTTATAGACTACGAGCAGTACTTC. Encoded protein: CASSLVPVNIFIDYEQYF.

The CDR3 bases are TGCAGCGTTTGGAAATCGAAGGGCCCTGGCTACACCTTC. Protein: CSVWKSKGPGYTF. The chain combines TRBV29-1 with TRBJ1-2; D not certain. CDR3 length: 13 amino acids. The germline V gene has CDR1 SQVTM and CDR2 ANQGSEA. Trimming pared 5 bases from V and 7 bases from J, leaving 17 bases between.

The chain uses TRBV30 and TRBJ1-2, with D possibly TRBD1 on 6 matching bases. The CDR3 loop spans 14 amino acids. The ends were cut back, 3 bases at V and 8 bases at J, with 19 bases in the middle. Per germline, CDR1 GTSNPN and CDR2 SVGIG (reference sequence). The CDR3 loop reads CAWSEGELVWGYTF. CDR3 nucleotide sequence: TGTGCCTGGAGCGAGGGGGAACTAGTGTGGGGCTACACCTTC.